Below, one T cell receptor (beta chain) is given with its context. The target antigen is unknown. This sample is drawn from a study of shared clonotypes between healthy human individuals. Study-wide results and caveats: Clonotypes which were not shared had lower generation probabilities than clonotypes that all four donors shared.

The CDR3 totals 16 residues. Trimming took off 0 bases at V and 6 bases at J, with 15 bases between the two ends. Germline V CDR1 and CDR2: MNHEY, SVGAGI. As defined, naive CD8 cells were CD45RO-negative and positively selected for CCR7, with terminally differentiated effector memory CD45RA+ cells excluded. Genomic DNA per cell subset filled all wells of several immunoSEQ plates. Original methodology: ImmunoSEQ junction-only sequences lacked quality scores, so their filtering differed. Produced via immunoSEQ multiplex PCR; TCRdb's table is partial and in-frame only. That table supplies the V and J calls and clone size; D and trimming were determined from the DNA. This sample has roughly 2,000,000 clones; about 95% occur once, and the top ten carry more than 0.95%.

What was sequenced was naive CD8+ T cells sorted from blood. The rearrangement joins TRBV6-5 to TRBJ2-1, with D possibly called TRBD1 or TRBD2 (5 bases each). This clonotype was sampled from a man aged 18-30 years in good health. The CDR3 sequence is CASSYSGEGEGNEQFF. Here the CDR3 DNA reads TGTGCCAGCAGTTACTCGGGGGAAGGAGAGGGCAATGAGCAGTTCTTC.